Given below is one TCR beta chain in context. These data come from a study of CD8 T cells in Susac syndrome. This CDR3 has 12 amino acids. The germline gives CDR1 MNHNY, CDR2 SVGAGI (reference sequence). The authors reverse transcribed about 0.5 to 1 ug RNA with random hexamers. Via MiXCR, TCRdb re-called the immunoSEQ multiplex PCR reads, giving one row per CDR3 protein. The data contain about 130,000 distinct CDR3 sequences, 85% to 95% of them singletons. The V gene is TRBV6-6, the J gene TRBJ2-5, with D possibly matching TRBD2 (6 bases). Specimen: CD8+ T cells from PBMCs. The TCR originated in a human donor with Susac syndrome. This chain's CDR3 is CASMRGEETQYF. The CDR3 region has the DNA TGTGCAAGTATGCGGGGTGAAGAGACCCAGTACTTC.